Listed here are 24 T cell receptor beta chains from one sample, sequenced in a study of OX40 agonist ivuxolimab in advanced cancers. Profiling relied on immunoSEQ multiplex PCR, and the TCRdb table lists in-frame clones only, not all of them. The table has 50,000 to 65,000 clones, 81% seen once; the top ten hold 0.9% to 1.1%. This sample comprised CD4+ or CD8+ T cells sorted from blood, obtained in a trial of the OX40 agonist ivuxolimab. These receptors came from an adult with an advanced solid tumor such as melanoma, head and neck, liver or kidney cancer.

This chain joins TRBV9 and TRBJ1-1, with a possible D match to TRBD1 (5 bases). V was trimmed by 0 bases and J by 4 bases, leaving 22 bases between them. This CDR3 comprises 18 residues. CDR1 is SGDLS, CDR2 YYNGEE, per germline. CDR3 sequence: CASSVEARSRGKGTEAFF. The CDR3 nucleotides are TGTGCCAGCAGCGTAGAGGCGAGATCAAGGGGAAAGGGCACTGAAGCTTTCTTT. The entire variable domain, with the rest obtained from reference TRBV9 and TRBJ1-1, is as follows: DSGVTQTPKHLITATGQRVTLRCSPRSGDLSVYWYQQSLDQGLQFLIQYYNGEERAKGNILERFSAQQFPDLHSELNLSSLELGDSALYFCASSVEARSRGKGTEAFFGQGTRLTVV.

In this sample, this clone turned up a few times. CDR3 bases: TGCGCCAGCAGCTTGGACAGGGCGGCTAGTTCACCCCTCCACTTT. Residues: CASSLDRAASSPLHF. The chain recombines TRBV5-1 with TRBJ1-6; D might be TRBD1 (6 bases). CDR1 and CDR2 from the germline V gene are SGHRS and YFSETQ. The CDR3 runs 15 residues. Trimming cost V 0 bases and J 9 bases, with 13 bases left between them.

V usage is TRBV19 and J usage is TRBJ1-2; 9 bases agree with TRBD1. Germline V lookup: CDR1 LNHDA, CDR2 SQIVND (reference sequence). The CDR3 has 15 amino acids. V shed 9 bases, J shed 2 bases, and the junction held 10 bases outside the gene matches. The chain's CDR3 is CASAGTGPQNYGYTF. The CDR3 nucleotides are TGTGCCAGCGCTGGGACAGGGCCTCAAAACTATGGCTACACCTTC.

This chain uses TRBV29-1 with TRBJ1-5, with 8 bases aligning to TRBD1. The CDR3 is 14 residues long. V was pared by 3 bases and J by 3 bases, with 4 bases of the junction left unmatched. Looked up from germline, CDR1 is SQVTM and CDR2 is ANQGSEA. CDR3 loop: CSVERDRYNQPQHF. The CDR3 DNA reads TGCAGCGTTGAGAGGGACAGGTACAATCAGCCCCAGCATTTT.

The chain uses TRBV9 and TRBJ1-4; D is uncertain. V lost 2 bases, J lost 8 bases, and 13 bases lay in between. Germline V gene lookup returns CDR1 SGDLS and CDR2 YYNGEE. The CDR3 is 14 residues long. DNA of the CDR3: TGTGCCAGCAGCGTCTCTTGGGGATTGGAAAAACTGTTTTTT. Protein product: CASSVSWGLEKLFF. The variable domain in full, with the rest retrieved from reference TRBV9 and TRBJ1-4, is DSGVTQTPKHLITATGQRVTLRCSPRSGDLSVYWYQQSLDQGLQFLIQYYNGEERAKGNILERFSAQQFPDLHSELNLSSLELGDSALYFCASSVSWGLEKLFFGSGTQLSVL.

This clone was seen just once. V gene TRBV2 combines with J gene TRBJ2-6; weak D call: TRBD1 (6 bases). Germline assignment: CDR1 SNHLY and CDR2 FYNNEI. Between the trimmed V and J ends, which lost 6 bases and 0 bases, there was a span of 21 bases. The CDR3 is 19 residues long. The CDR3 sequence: CASSALGALLLSGANVLTF. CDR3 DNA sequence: TGTGCCAGCAGCGCCCTGGGGGCCCTACTACTCTCTGGGGCCAACGTCCTGACTTTC.

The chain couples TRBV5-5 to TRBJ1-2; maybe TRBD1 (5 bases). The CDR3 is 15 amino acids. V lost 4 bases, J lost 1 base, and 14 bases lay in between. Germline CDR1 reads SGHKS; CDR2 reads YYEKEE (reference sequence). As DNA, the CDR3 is TGTGCCAGCAGCATATCAGGGACCCGTAACTATGGCTACACCTTC. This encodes CASSISGTRNYGYTF. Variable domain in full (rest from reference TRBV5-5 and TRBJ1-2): DAGVTQSPTHLIKTRGQQVTLRCSPISGHKSVSWYQQVLGQGPQFIFQYYEKEERGRGNFPDRFSARQFPNYSSELNVNALLLGDSALYLCASSISGTRNYGYTFGSGTRLTVV.

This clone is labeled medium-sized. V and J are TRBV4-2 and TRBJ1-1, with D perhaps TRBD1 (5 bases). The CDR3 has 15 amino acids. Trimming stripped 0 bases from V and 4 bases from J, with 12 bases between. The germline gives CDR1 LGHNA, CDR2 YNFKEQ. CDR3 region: CASSQEGTPGTEAFF. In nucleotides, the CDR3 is TGTGCCAGCAGCCAAGAAGGGACCCCGGGCACTGAAGCTTTCTTT.

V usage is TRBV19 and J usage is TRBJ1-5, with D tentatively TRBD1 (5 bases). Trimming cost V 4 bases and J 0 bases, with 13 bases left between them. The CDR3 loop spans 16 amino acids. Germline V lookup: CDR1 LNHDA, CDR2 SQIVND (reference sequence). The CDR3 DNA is TGTGCCAGTAGTAAGTCAGGACAAATTAGCAATCAGCCCCAGCATTTT. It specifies CASSKSGQISNQPQHF.

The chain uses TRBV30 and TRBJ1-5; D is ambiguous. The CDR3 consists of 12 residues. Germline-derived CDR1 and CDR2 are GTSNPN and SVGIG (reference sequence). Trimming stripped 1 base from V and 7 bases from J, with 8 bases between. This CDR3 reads CAWSASRQPQHF. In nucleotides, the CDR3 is TGTGCCTGGAGTGCCTCCCGGCAGCCCCAGCATTTT. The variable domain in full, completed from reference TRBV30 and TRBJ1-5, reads SQTIHQWPATLVQPVGSPLSLECTVEGTSNPNLYWYRQAAGRGLQLLFYSVGIGQISSEVPQNLSASRPQDRQFILSSKKLLLSDSGFYLCAWSASRQPQHFGDGTRLSIL.

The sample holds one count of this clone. CDR3 coding DNA: TGTGCCAGCAGCTTAGCGGAGGGCCGCGGCACTGAAGCTTTCTTT. Translating gives CASSLAEGRGTEAFF. V usage is TRBV7-9 and J usage is TRBJ1-1; unclear D gene. The CDR3 runs to 15 residues. V lost 0 bases to trimming and J lost 4 bases, with 12 bases between them. Germline CDR1 SEHNR, CDR2 FQNEAQ (reference sequence).

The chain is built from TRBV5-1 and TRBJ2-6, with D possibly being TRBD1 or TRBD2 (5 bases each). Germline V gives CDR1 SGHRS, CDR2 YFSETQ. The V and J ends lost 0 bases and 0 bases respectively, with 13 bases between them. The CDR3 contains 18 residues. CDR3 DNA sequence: TGCGCCAGCAGCTTGGGGTCCGGGGCTTTCTCTGGGGCCAACGTCCTGACTTTC. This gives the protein CASSLGSGAFSGANVLTF.

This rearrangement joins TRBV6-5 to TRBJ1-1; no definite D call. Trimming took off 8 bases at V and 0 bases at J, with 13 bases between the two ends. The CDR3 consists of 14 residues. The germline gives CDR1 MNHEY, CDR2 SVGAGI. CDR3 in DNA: TGTGCCAGCGGGTCTGGCAGCTTGAACACTGAAGCTTTCTTT. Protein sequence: CASGSGSLNTEAFF.

The CDR3 spells CASSVGNALTSGDVGVQFF. The DNA for the CDR3 is TGTGCCAGCAGTGTGGGAAACGCATTGACTAGCGGGGATGTCGGTGTGCAGTTCTTC. This sequence joins TRBV6-1 and TRBJ2-1, with 11 bases lining up with TRBD2. The CDR3 loop spans 19 amino acids. V trimming: 4 bases; J trimming: 12 bases; junction bases outside the gene matches: 23. The germline gives CDR1 MNHNS, CDR2 SASEGT.

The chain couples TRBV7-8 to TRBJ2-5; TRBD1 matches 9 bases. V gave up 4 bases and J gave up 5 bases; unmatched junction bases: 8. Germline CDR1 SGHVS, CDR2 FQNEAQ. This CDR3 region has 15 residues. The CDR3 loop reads CASSSPGQGTETQYF. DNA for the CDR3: TGTGCCAGCAGCTCGCCGGGACAGGGAACGGAGACCCAGTACTTC.

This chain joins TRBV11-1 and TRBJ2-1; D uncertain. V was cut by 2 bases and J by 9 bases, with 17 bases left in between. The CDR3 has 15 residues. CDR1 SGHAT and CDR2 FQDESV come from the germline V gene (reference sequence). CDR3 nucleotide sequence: TGTGCCAGCAGCTTAAATGGAGCAGGAGATACTGAGCAGTTCTTC. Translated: CASSLNGAGDTEQFF. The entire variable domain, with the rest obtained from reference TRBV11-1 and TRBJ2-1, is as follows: EAEVAQSPRYKITEKSQAVAFWCDPISGHATLYWYRQILGQGPELLVQFQDESVVDDSQLPKDRFSAERLKGVDSTLKIQPAELGDSAMYLCASSLNGAGDTEQFFGPGTRLTVL.

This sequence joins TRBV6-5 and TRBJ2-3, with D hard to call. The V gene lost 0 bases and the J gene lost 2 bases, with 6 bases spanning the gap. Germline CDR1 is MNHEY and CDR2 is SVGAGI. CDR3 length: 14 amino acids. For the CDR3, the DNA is TGTGCCAGCAGTTACTCGGCTACCACAGATACGCAGTATTTT. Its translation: CASSYSATTDTQYF.

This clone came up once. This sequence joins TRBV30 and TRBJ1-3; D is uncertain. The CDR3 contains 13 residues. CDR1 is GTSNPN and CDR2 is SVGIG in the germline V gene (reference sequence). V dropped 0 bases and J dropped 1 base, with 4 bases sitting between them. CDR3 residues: CAWSVVSGNTIYF. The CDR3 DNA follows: TGTGCCTGGAGTGTAGTGTCTGGAAACACCATATATTTT. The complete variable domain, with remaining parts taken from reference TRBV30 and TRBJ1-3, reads SQTIHQWPATLVQPVGSPLSLECTVEGTSNPNLYWYRQAAGRGLQLLFYSVGIGQISSEVPQNLSASRPQDRQFILSSKKLLLSDSGFYLCAWSVVSGNTIYFGEGSWLTVV.

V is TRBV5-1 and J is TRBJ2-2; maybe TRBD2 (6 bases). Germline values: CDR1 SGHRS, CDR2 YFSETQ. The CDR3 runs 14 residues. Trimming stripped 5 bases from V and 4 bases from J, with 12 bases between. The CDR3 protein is CASSPGVSTGELFF. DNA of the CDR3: TGCGCCAGCAGTCCGGGGGTCAGCACCGGGGAGCTGTTTTTT. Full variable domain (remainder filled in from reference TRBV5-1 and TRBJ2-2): KAGVTQTPRYLIKTRGQQVTLSCSPISGHRSVSWYQQTPGQGLQFLFEYFSETQRNKGNFPGRFSGRQFSNSRSEMNVSTLELGDSALYLCASSPGVSTGELFFGEGSRLTVL.

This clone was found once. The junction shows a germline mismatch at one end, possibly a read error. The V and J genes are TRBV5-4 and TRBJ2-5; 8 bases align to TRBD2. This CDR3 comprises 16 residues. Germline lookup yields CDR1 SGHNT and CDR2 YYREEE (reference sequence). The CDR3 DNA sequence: TGCACTTACCACACTGGCGGGGGGCGTAGTGGGGAGACCCAGTACTTC. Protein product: CTYHTGGGRSGETQYF.

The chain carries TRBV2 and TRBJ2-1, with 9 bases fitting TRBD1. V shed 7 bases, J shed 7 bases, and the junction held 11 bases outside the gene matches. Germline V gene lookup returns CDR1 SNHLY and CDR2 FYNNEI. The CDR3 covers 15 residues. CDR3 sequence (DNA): TGTGCCAGCACCAAAGACAGGGGGTCCGTGAATGAGCAGTTCTTC. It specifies CASTKDRGSVNEQFF.

CDR3: CASSRSPPGQKSEQYF. The CDR3 coding sequence is TGTGCCAGCAGCAGGTCCCCGCCGGGACAAAAAAGCGAGCAGTACTTC. This chain connects TRBV21-1 to TRBJ2-7; TRBD1 was called by the table and not checked on the DNA. TRBV21-1 corresponds to a pseudogene. This CDR3 contains 16 residues.

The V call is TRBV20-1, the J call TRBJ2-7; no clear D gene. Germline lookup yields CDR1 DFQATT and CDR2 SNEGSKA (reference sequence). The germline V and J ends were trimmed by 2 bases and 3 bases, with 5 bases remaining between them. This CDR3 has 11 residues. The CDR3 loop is CSARQDYEQYF. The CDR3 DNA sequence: TGCAGTGCTAGACAGGACTACGAGCAGTACTTC.

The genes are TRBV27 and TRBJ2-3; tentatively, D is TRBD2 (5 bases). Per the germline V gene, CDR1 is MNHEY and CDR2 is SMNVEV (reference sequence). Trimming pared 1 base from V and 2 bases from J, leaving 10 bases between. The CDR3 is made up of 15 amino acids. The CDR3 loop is CASSLFSGFTDTQYF. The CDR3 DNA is TGTGCCAGCAGTTTATTTTCGGGGTTCACAGATACGCAGTATTTT.